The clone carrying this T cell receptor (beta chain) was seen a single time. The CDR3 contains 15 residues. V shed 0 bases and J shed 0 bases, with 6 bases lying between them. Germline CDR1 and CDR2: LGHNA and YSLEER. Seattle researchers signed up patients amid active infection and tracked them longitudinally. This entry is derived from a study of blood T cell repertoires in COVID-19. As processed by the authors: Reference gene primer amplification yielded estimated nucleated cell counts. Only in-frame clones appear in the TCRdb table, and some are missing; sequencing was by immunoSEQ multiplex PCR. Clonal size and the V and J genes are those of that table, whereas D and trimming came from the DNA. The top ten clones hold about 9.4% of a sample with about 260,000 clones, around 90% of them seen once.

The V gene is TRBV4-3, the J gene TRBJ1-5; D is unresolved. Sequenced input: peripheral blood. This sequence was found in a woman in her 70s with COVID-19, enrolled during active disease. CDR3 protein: CASSQEADSNQPQHF. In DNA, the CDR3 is TGCGCCAGCAGCCAAGAGGCAGATAGCAATCAGCCCCAGCATTTT.